These T cell receptor beta chains were read from a single sample in a study of cytomegalovirus exposure and HLA in healthy donors. Generated by immunoSEQ multiplex PCR, the TCRdb table keeps only in-frame clones and is missing some. The sample lists 120,000 or so clones, approximately 80% occurring once. The material sequenced was PBMCs. These receptors originate from a male donor in good health and CMV-seronegative. CDR3s include the opening cysteine and the closing phenylalanine or tryptophan. D genes are given only for firm matches. Only part of the rows carry a size: once, few, many, or a class if the clone is expanded.

size	V	J	D	CDR3	DNA
.	TRBV18	TRBJ1-6	.	CASSRPQGQGNSPLHF	TGTGCCAGCTCAAGACCACAGGGCCAGGGCAATTCACCCCTCCACTTT
.	TRBV7-2	TRBJ1-1	.	CASRRGESVTEAFF	TGTGCCAGCAGGCGCGGGGAATCGGTTACTGAAGCTTTCTTT
.	TRBV18	TRBJ2-7	.	CASSPRQADEQYF	TGTGCCAGCTCACCACGCCAGGCCGACGAGCAGTACTTC
.	TRBV12-5	TRBJ2-7	TRBD1	CASGLVQGGQPSYEQYF	TGTGCTAGTGGTTTGGTACAAGGGGGACAGCCCTCCTACGAGCAGTACTTC
.	TRBV5-5	TRBJ2-7	.	CASSLGDILYEQYF	TGTGCCAGCAGCTTGGGGGACATCCTCTACGAGCAGTACTTC
.	TRBV28	TRBJ2-2	.	CASSLGRTAINTGELFF	TGTGCCAGCAGTTTAGGCCGGACTGCTATCAACACCGGGGAGCTGTTTTTT
.	TRBV7-9	TRBJ2-1	TRBD1	CASSLRDRAYNEQFF	TGTGCCAGCAGCTTAAGAGACAGGGCATACAATGAGCAGTTCTTC
.	TRBV19	TRBJ2-1	TRBD2	CASSGLAGPRDEQFF	TGTGCCAGTAGTGGGCTAGCGGGCCCTAGGGATGAGCAGTTCTTC
.	TRBV29-1	TRBJ2-1	.	CSVEDRKSYNEQFF	TGCAGCGTTGAAGACAGGAAATCCTACAATGAGCAGTTCTTC
once	TRBV10-3	TRBJ1-6	.	CAIDGQYNSPLHF	TGTGCCATCGATGGCCAGTATAATTCACCCCTCCACTTT
.	TRBV5-4	TRBJ2-7	.	CASRGDKGRQYF	TGTGCCAGCAGGGGGGACAAGGGCAGGCAGTACTTC